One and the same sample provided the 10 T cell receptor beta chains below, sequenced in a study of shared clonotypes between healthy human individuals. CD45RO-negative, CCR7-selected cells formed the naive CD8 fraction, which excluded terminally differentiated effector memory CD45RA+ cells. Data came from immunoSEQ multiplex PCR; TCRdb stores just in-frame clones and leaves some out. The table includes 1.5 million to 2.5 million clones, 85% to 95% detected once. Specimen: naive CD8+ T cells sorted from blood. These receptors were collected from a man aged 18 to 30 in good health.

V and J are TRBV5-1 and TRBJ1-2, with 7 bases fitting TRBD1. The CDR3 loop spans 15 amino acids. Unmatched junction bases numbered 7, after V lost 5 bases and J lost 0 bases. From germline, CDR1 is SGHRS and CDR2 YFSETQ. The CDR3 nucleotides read TGCGCCAGCAGAACAATGACAGGGCCTAACTATGGCTACACCTTC. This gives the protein CASRTMTGPNYGYTF.

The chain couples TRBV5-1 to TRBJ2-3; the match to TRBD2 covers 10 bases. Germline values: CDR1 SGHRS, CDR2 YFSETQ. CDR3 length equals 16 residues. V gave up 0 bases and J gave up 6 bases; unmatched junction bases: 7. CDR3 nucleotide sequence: TGCGCCAGCAGCTTGGCACTAGCGGGACGTTTGGATACGCAGTATTTT. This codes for CASSLALAGRLDTQYF.

Written as DNA, the CDR3 is TGTGCCATCAGTGAAGACTGGACAGGGGACGGCTACACCTTC. Its translation: CAISEDWTGDGYTF. The chain uses TRBV10-3 and TRBJ1-2, with 9 nucleotides matching TRBD1. CDR3 length: 14 amino acids. V trimming: 3 bases; J trimming: 8 bases; junction bases outside the gene matches: 7. Germline-derived CDR1 and CDR2 are ENHRY and SYGVKD.

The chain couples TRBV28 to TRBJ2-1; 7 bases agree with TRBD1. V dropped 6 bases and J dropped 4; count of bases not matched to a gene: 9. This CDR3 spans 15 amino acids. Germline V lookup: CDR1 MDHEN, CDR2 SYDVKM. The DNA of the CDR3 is TGTGCCAGCAGGCCTCGACAGGGTGGGTACAATGAGCAGTTCTTC. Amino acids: CASRPRQGGYNEQFF.

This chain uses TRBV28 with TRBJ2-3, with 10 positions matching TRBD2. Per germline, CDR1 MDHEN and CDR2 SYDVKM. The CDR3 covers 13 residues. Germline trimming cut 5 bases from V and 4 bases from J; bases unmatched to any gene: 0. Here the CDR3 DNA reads TGTGCCAGCAGTGGGACTAGCGCAGATACGCAGTATTTT. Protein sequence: CASSGTSADTQYF. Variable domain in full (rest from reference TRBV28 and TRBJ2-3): DVKVTQSSRYLVKRTGEKVFLECVQDMDHENMFWYRQDPGLGLRLIYFSYDVKMKEKGDIPEGYSVSREKKERFSLILESASTNQTSMYLCASSGTSADTQYFGPGTRLTVL.

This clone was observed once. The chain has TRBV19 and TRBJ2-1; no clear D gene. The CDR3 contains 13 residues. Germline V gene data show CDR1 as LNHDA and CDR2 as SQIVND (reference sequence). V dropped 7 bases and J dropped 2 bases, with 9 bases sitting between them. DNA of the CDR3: TGTGCCAGTATTGGCGGTCCCTACAATGAGCAGTTCTTC. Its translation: CASIGGPYNEQFF. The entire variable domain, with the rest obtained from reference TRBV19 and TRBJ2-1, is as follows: DGGITQSPKYLFRKEGQNVTLSCEQNLNHDAMYWYRQDPGQGLRLIYYSQIVNDFQKGDIAEGYSVSREKKESFPLTVTSAQKNPTAFYLCASIGGPYNEQFFGPGTRLTVL.

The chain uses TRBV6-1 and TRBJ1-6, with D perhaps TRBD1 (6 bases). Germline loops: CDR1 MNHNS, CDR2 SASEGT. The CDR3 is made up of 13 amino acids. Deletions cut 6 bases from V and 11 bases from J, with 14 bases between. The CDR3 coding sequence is TGTGCCAGCAGGGACCAGGGGTTGGCACCCCTCCACTTT. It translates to CASRDQGLAPLHF.

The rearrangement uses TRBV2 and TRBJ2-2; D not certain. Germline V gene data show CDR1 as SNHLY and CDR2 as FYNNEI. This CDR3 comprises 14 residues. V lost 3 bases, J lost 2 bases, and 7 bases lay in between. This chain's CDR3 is CASSDPGNTGELFF. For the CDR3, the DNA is TGTGCCAGCAGTGACCCGGGTAACACCGGGGAGCTGTTTTTT.

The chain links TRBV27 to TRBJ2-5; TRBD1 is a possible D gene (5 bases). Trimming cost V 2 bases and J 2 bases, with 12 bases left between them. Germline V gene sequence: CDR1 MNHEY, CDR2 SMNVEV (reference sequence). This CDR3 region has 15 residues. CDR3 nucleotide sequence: TGTGCCAGCAGTTTACTCCAGGGCGATCAAGAGACCCAGTACTTC. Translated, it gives CASSLLQGDQETQYF.

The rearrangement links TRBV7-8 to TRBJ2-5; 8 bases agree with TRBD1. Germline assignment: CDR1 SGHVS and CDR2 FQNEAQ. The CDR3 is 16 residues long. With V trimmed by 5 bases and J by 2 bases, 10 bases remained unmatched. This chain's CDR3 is CASSQVQGDVQETQYF. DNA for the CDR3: TGTGCCAGCAGCCAGGTACAGGGGGATGTTCAAGAGACCCAGTACTTC.